Below are 11 T cell receptor beta chains sequenced from a single sample in a study of identical twins. TCRdb recomputed calls from the 5' RACE reads with MiXCR, one row per CDR3 protein. The sample shows about 520,000 distinct CDR3 sequences, approximately 22% of them seen only once. These records were also assigned to another study, of T cells expressing NK-cell markers.

Sequencing was performed on CD4+ T cells sorted from blood. All receptors come from a young woman in good health.

CDR3 nucleotide sequence: TGTGCCAGCAGCTTCACTAGCGGGAGTAGAAATGAGCAGTTCTTC. Protein product: CASSFTSGSRNEQFF. V and J are TRBV7-2 and TRBJ2-1; TRBD2 aligns across 11 bases. V dropped 3 bases and J dropped 7; count of bases not matched to a gene: 5. Germline CDR1 and CDR2: SGHTA and FQGNSA. This CDR3 is built from 15 residues.

The chain combines TRBV6-5 with TRBJ2-5; perhaps TRBD1 as D (6 bases). The CDR3 loop spans 14 amino acids. Trimming stripped 2 bases from V and 5 bases from J, with 12 bases between. Germline V gene lookup returns CDR1 MNHEY and CDR2 SVGAGI. The CDR3: CASSYGRGVETQYF. The CDR3 DNA follows: TGTGCCAGCAGTTACGGCAGGGGTGTGGAGACCCAGTACTTC.

Worth noting for this clonotype: This may arise from a read error, as a much more abundant clone is one base away. The chain carries TRBV20-1 and TRBJ1-1; 7 bases align to TRBD1. CDR1 is DFQATT, CDR2 SNEGSKA, per germline (reference sequence). The trim removed 3 bases at V and 5 bases at J, leaving 3 bases unmatched. The CDR3 length is 12 residues. The CDR3 DNA sequence: TGCAGTGCTAGTCAGGGGGAAACTGAAGCTTTCTTT. This sequence encodes CSASQGETEAFF.

This clonotype was seen many times. The chain has TRBV5-5 and TRBJ2-3; D ambiguous. Germline loops: CDR1 SGHKS, CDR2 YYEKEE (reference sequence). This CDR3 has 12 residues. The germline V and J ends were trimmed by 4 bases and 5 bases, with 8 bases remaining between them. CDR3 in DNA: TGTGCCAGCAGCATCGCAGAAGATACGCAGTATTTT. It specifies CASSIAEDTQYF.

The chain links TRBV25-1 to TRBJ2-7; the D gene is possibly TRBD1 (6 bases). The V and J ends lost 1 base and 4 bases respectively, with 17 bases between them. In germline, CDR1 is MGHDK, CDR2 SYGVNS. This CDR3 has 16 residues. CDR3 amino acids: CASSEWGQDLPYEQYF. The CDR3 DNA reads as TGTGCCAGCAGTGAATGGGGGCAGGACCTCCCATACGAGCAGTACTTC.

The V gene is TRBV10-3, the J gene TRBJ2-3; 7 bases match TRBD1. Germline V lookup: CDR1 ENHRY, CDR2 SYGVKD. V gave up 6 bases and J gave up 7 bases; unmatched junction bases: 10. This CDR3 comprises 14 residues. The CDR3 DNA is TGTGCCATCAGGAGGACAGGCCCGGGGAATACGCAGTATTTT. Its translation: CAIRRTGPGNTQYF.

The sample holds many counts of this clonotype. The rearrangement joins TRBV29-1 to TRBJ1-1, with 7 bases aligning to TRBD1. This CDR3 has 13 amino acids. CDR1 is SQVTM, CDR2 ANQGSEA, per germline. Unmatched junction bases numbered 11, after V lost 6 bases and J lost 7 bases. The CDR3 is CSVLRGGAGEAFF. CDR3 bases: TGCAGCGTCCTTAGAGGGGGCGCAGGTGAAGCTTTCTTT.

The table lists this clonotype with a few counts. The V and J genes are TRBV12-3 or TRBV12-4 and TRBJ1-3; tentatively, D is TRBD1 (5 bases). The CDR3 covers 14 residues. The germline V and J ends were trimmed by 8 bases and 0 bases, with 11 bases remaining between them. CDR3 in DNA: TGTGCCAGCCGGGGACCGACCTCTGGAAACACCATATATTTT. It codes for CASRGPTSGNTIYF.

This clonotype was counted many times. The chain combines TRBV7-3 with TRBJ2-7; D is possibly TRBD1 (5 bases). The CDR3 is made up of 12 amino acids. Germline assignment: CDR1 SGHTA and CDR2 FQGTGA. V lost 5 bases and J 6 bases, leaving 11 bases between the germline ends. The CDR3 DNA is TGTGCCAGCAGCGCCCAGCAGGGCGAGCAGTACTTC. It codes for CASSAQQGEQYF. Together with reference TRBV7-3 and TRBJ2-7, the CDR3 gives the full variable domain: GAGVSQTPSNKVTEKGKYVELRCDPISGHTALYWYRQSLGQGPEFLIYFQGTGAADDSGLPNDRFFAVRPEGSVSTLKIQRTERGDSAVYLCASSAQQGEQYFGPGTRLTVT.

The chain carries TRBV20-1 and TRBJ2-3, with D perhaps matching TRBD2 (6 bases). Trimming left V 3 bases short and J 6 bases short, with 13 bases between. The CDR3 extends over 13 amino acids. Germline V gives CDR1 DFQATT, CDR2 SNEGSKA (reference sequence). CDR3: CSASSGDPDTQYF. Written as DNA, the CDR3 is TGCAGTGCTAGCTCGGGAGATCCGGATACGCAGTATTTT.

The V call is TRBV7-2, the J call TRBJ2-1; possibly TRBD1 or TRBD2 for D (5 bases each). Germline V gives CDR1 SGHTA, CDR2 FQGNSA. The length of the CDR3 is 16 residues. Trimming removed 5 bases from V and 2 bases from J, with 16 bases in between. The CDR3 protein is CASSPGFGGTYNEQFF. In DNA form, the CDR3 reads TGTGCCAGCAGCCCTGGCTTTGGGGGAACCTACAATGAGCAGTTCTTC. Combining the CDR3 with reference TRBV7-2 and TRBJ2-1 gives the whole variable domain GAGVSQSPSNKVTEKGKDVELRCDPISGHTALYWYRQSLGQGLEFLIYFQGNSAPDKSGLPSDRFSAERTGGSVSTLTIQRTQQEDSAVYLCASSPGFGGTYNEQFFGPGTRLTVL.